The table lists the clone carrying this T cell receptor beta chain with a count of one. Its antigen is unidentified. Germline V CDR1 and CDR2: SQVTM, ANQGSEA. V lost 4 bases to trimming and J lost 0 bases; unmatched junction nucleotides: 2. CDR3 length: 15 residues. This entry belongs to a study of CD8 T cells in ankylosing spondylitis. Making use of molecular barcodes, quantitative 5'-RACE generated TCR beta libraries. Using its own MiXCR run on the 5' RACE reads, TCRdb lists one record per CDR3 protein. The table shows 230,000 or so distinct CDR3 sequences, with 15% to 20% occurring only once. Study-level findings and limits: Previously reported in reactive arthritis synovial fluid and blood were some of the motif variants. Within peripheral blood, clones linked to disease were CD8+ and relatively rare. The study looked at matched synovial fluid samples from ankylosing spondylitis patients. Disease-linked clones were reported to be significantly enriched there.

This TCR came from a male donor with ankylosing spondylitis or in good health (not recorded which). Sequenced input: blood, either unsorted or a sorted T cell fraction (not recorded which). The J gene is TRBJ2-7, the V gene TRBV29-1, with 14 bases aligning to TRBD2. The CDR3 bases are TGCAGCGTTGGCGGGACTAGCGGGAGCTCCTACGAGCAGTACTTC. This translates into CSVGGTSGSSYEQYF.